This TCR beta chain came from a study of cytomegalovirus exposure and HLA in healthy donors (dated by TCRdb to 2015 to 2018). General notes on the study: An earlier analysis of approximately 550 of the donors reported approximately 270 Gb of sequence data and 100 million to 140 million unique TCR beta sequences from around 200 million T cells. An early release that covered roughly 600 HLA-typed donors contained approximately 300 gigabases of sequencing data and around 80 million unique TCR sequences. Of the 350 to 400 genotyped donors, approximately 80% fell in the genetic ancestry cluster associated with self-reported Caucasian donors. The study aimed to test whether signatures of past pathogen exposure could be identified by cataloging public T cell receptors. The T cell repertoires of several hundred subjects were profiled by immunosequencing and related to cytomegalovirus serostatus. A separate validation cohort of 90 to 150 different subjects was used in addition to the roughly 670-subject first cohort. The study combined high-throughput TCR immunosequencing, statistical association of individual TCRs with disease status, and machine learning to predict cytomegalovirus infection status. To study patterns of TCR occurrence, a later analysis re-analyzed previously published TCR beta repertoires from just over 650 donors and added high-resolution HLA genotyping. The later analysis used no new phenotypic data to find candidate immune exposures, relying instead on TCR beta sequences and their occurrence across donors. An earlier analysis of around 580 of the donors used high-throughput TCR beta sequencing to judge whether each TCR beta V gene segment behaved as functional or pseudogenic. Donor age, sex, ethnicity and CMV serostatus were collected together with the repertoire data. In a later genetic analysis, genome-wide SNP genotypes for about three fifths of the roughly 670 donors were used, and that subset was treated as a discovery cohort. Every repertoire in the discovery cohort had been generated on one and the same sequencing platform. HLA typing included class I and class II loci at four-digit resolution. The number of typed donors differed by locus: about 629-630 for A, B, C, DRB1 and DQB1; approximately 520 for DQA1; approximately 610 for DPA1; and some 450 for DPB1. A handful of DR-DQ haplotypes were handled as single units for association and clustering because linkage in the cohort was strong. Among 350 to 400 genotyped donors of the cohort, an average of about 240,000 unique TCR beta nucleotide sequences were sequenced per donor, approximately 20% of them non-productive. The investigation overall reported the following: A later genetic analysis associated a missense DCLRE1C variant with V-gene and J-gene trimming of TCR beta chains, and an independent cohort replicated the association. Because HLA typing was missing for some donors at each locus, association tests included only the typed subset. In a later analysis, HLA-associated TCR beta chains showed more clonal expansion and lower generation probabilities than non-associated chains that were equally common. The study gave a list of 150 to 200 TCR beta chains associated with cytomegalovirus. The classifier was reported to diagnose cytomegalovirus status with high specificity and sensitivity in both the original cohort and the validation cohort. Correlated functional status among segregating V segments might be attributable to linkage disequilibrium, but an unknown experimental factor could not be ruled out. The sequencing pipeline was judged likely to have produced a cluster of highly shared sequence variants as a technical artifact. In a later analysis, most CMV-associated TCR beta chains were found to appear HLA-restricted, with HLA associations seemingly driven largely by CMV exposure. A further reported finding was that TCR beta sequences accurately predicted the HLA-A and HLA-B alleles for most subjects in the first cohort. Strong co-occurrence of HLA alleles, especially DR and DQ, made assigning TCR associations to individual alleles difficult. A later analysis reported that several top co-occurrence clusters appeared linked to parvovirus B19, influenza, CMV and Epstein-Barr virus. The presence/absence analyses assumed that sequencing depth was roughly uniform across donors, and that assumption may not be true. A later analysis associated 16,951 TCR beta sequences with specific HLA alleles at a false discovery rate of 0.05. The cohort was sequenced for TCR beta chains only, and without alpha or paired-chain data the features that could be detected were limited. The only immune exposure information available for the cohort was CMV serostatus. In vitro tests confirmed that a few of the cytomegalovirus-associated TCR beta chains recognize cytomegalovirus antigens. In an earlier analysis of about 600 of the donors, most TCR beta V segments appeared in productive rearrangements about 87% or about 30% of the time, broadly matching IMGT annotations. Most TCR sequences were observed very rarely across donors, whereas some public TCRs were present in many individuals. The authors suggested that the approach could potentially be generalized to other disease states and immunological phenotypes. According to a later analysis, TCR association rates differed among HLA loci, with DRB1 alleles showing the most associated TCRs and HLA-C alleles showing the fewest. A later genetic analysis reported fewer N-insertions in productive TCRs among donors in an Asian-associated ancestry cluster than the roughly 620-donor mean. Roughly 15 rarely observed V segments, including chromosome 9 orphons, were excluded from the earlier analysis of 550 to 700 of the donors because counts were too low.

The library was obtained by the immunoSEQ multiplex PCR assay. For the multiplex PCR, a mixture combining 60 forward primers for TCR Vbeta segments and 13 reverse primers for TCR Jbeta segments was used. A multiplex PCR assay on genomic DNA amplified the CDR3 region of rearranged TCR beta genes. The Illumina HiSeq System was used to sequence the amplified TCR beta libraries as 87-base-pair reads. From the authors' description of their analysis: A later analysis tallied approximately 87 million unique TCR beta chains across the 700 or so repertoires, and some 12 million of those chains were shared by two or more donors. To remove PCR and sequencing errors, raw reads were error-corrected and collapsed into unique sequences using a nearest-neighbor algorithm that merged closely related sequences. V, D and J gene segments were assigned by aligning CDR3 sequences to IMGT reference sequences. For a sequence to be retained, at least a six-nucleotide match to both a V gene segment and a J gene segment was required. Rearrangements were called productive when the CDR3 lacked stop codons and stayed in frame with V and J; all others were non-productive. Following IMGT convention, CDR3 was defined as the stretch from the second conserved V-encoded cysteine up to the conserved J-encoded phenylalanine. The earlier analysis of around 640 of the donors excluded sequences that lacked an unambiguous match to a single V gene segment. An earlier analysis of 450 to 650 of the donors called V segments functional above 56.7% productive rearrangements and segregating when the between-donor standard deviation exceeded 5%. A statistical classification framework was built for diagnosing cytomegalovirus status from the catalog of TCR beta chain sequences. A later analysis assigned V and J genes by comparing TCR nucleotide sequences with IMGT/GENE-DB human TR gene sequences. In a later analysis, CDR3 sequences and most-parsimonious VDJ recombination scenarios were assigned using the TCRdist pipeline. In a later analysis, every TCR beta chain was defined by the combination of its CDR3 amino acid sequence and its V-gene family, and reads without a unique V-gene family were dropped. To address suspected cross-contamination and a sequencing artifact, a later analysis removed roughly 580 highly shared, low-generation-probability nucleotide sequences. For each public chain, a later analysis derived a clonal expansion index from normalized ranks of inferred template counts within each repertoire. Generation probabilities in a later analysis came from a VDJ recombination model fitted to out-of-frame rearrangements, and those results were checked against IGoR. In a later analysis, TCR-TCR, TCR-HLA and TCR-CMV co-occurrence was scored with hypergeometric tests, and a repertoire-size bias correction was applied to TCR pairs. False discovery rates were estimated in a later analysis by permuting HLA or CMV assignments 20 times. In a later analysis, co-occurring TCRs were grouped using DBSCAN, with TCRdist sequence similarity added in when clustering inside HLA-allele-positive subsets. For co-occurrence clustering, repertoires with fewer than 30,000 or more than 120,000 public chains were excluded, along with four or five repertoires with anomalous nucleotide sharing. This immuneACCESS table, as held by TCRdb, lists in-frame sequences with V and J called but not all clones. Of the missing ones, under half trace to an unresolved V gene in checked studies; the others have no known cause. Clone size and V and J calls were adopted from that table, with D and trimming inferred from the DNA. The sample data list 160,000 or so clones, and approximately 84% of these were observed just once. The ten largest account for around 1.3% of the sample.

As to this clone: The clone's antigen remains unknown. Base-call qualities are not available, and no considerably larger clone is one nucleotide away.

The cohort comprised hundreds of healthy bone marrow donors. At the time of sampling, all cohort members were nominally healthy, though unrecorded immune exposures were likely present. The donor was CMV seropositive and belonged to the group of over 250 seropositive cohort members. Every donor gave a peripheral blood sample, and the peripheral blood mononuclear cells from that sample were used for TCR beta sequencing. Genomic DNA extraction from the blood cell samples was performed with the Qiagen DNeasy Blood Extraction Kit. The receptor comes from a man aged 45-65 years in good health and CMV-seropositive. The specimen was PBMCs.

The nucleotide sequence reads TGCGCCAGCAGCTTAGCCAGGGCCCCCACAGATACGCAGTATTTT. This yields the protein CASSLARAPTDTQYF. Here the chain combines TRBV5-1 and TRBJ2-3; TRBD1 is a possible D gene, resting on 5 matching bases. The CDR3 sequence holds 15 residues, the cysteine and phenylalanine included. Only the CDR3 portion is preserved as DNA: 45 bases, with reading frame beginning at the first base. Trimming at the junction amounts to 2 bases on V and 2 bases on J, and the germline ends lie 12 bases apart. From a lookup of the germline V gene, CDR1 and CDR2 are SGHRS and YFSETQ.